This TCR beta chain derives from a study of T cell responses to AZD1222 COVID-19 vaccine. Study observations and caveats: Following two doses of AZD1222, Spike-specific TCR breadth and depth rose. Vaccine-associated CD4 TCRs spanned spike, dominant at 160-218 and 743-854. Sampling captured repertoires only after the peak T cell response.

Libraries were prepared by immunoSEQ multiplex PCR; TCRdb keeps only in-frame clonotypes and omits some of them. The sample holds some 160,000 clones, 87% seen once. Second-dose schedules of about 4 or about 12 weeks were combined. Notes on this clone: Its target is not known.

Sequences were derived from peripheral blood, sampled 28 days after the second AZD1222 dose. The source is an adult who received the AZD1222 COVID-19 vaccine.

The CDR3 DNA reads as TGTGCCAGCATTGCAGGGGCCACCGTCGGGACTAGCTACTACAATGAGCAGTTCTTC. Amino acid sequence: CASIAGATVGTSYYNEQFF. The chain couples TRBV5-8 to TRBJ2-1, with 9 bases aligning to TRBD2. This CDR3 is built from 19 residues. Trimming took 6 bases from V and 3 from J; bases not matched to a gene: 19. Germline V CDR1 and CDR2: SGHTS, YDEGEE.